This T cell receptor (beta chain) originates from a study of beta chain features in type 1 diabetes. Investigators reverse transcribed all isolated RNA, so they sequenced expressed TCRB transcripts. Generated by immunoSEQ multiplex PCR, the TCRdb table keeps only in-frame clones and is missing some. The sample has 120,000 to 150,000 clones, roughly a tenth seen once. The CDR3 totals 15 residues. CDR1 MRHNA and CDR2 SNTAGT come from the germline V gene. Trimming pared 5 bases from V and 1 base from J, leaving 14 bases between. The sequenced material came from naive CD4+ T cells from blood. The clonotype originates from a man aged 18 to 29 in good health. The chain links TRBV6-4 to TRBJ1-1; no firm D call. CDR3 sequence reads: CASSNREWKNTEAFF. CDR3 sequence (DNA): TGTGCCAGCAGTAATCGGGAATGGAAGAACACTGAAGCTTTCTTT.